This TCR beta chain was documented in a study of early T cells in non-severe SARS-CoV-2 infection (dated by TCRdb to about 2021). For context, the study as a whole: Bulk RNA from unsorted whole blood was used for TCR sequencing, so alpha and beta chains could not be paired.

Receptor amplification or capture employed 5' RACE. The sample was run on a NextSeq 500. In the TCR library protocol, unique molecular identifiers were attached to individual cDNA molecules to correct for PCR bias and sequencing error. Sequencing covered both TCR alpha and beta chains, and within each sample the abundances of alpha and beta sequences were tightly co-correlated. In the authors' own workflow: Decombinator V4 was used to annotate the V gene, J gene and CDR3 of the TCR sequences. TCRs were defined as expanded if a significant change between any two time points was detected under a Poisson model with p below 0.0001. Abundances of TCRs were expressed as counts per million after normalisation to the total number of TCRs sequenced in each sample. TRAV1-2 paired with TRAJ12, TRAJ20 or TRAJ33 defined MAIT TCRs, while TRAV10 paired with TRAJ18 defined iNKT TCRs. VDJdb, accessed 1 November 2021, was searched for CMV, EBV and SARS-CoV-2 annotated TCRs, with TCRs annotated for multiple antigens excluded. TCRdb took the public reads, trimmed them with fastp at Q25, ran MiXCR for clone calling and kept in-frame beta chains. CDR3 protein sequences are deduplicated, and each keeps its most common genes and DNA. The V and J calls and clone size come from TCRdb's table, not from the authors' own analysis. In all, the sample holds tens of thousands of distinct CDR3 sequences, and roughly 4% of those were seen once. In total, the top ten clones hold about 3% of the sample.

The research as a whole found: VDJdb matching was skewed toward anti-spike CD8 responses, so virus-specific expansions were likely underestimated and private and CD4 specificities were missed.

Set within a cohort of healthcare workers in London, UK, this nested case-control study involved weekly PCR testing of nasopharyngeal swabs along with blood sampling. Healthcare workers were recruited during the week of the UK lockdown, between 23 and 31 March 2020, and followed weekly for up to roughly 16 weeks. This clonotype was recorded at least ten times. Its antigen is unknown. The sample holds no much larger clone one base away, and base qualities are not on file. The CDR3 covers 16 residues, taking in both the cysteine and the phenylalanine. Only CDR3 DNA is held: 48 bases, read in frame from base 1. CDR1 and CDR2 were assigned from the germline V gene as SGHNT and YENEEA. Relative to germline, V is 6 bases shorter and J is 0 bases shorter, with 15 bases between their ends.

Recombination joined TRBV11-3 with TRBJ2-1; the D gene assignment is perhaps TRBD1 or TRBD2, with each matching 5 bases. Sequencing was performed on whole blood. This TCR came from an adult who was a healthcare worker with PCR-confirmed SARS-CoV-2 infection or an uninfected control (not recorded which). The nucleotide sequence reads TGTGCCAGCAGTCCTACCGGGACGTACTCCTACAATGAGCAGTTCTTC. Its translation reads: CASSPTGTYSYNEQFF.